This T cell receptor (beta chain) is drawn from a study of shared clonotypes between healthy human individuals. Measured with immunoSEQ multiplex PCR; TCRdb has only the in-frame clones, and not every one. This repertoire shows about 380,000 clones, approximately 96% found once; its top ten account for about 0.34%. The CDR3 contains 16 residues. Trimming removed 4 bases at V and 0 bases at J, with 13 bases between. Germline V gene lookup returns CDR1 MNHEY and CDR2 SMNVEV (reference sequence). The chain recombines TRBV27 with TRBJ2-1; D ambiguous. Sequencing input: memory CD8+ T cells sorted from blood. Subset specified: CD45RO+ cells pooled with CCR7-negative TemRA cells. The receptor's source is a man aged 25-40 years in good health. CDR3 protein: CASSSVSKSSYNEQFF. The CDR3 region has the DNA TGTGCCAGCAGTTCGGTTAGCAAGAGCTCCTACAATGAGCAGTTCTTC.